The rows below give T cell receptor beta chains drawn from one sample of a study of graft-versus-host responses after intestinal transplantation. Their cognate antigens are unknown. Method: immunoSEQ multiplex PCR; TCRdb's copy keeps in-frame clones and lacks some. The table has over 65,000 clones, more than 85% seen once. Source: unstimulated CD8+ T cells sorted from spleen or lymph node cells, taken before transplant. The receptors derive from a human donor who was the organ donor for an intestinal transplant. Each CDR3 is given with its conserved first and last residue. The D gene is left open where the match is weak. The size entry is marked missing in some rows and otherwise reads once, few, many or a size class.

J | D | size | V | CDR3 | DNA
TRBJ2-2 | NA | NA | TRBV4-1 | CASSQGGELFF | TGCGCCAGCAGCCAAGGGGGGGAGCTGTTTTTT
TRBJ2-1 | NA | NA | TRBV11-1 | CASSSTRSTSINEQFF | TGTGCCAGCAGCTCAACCCGTTCAACTAGCATCAATGAGCAGTTCTTC
TRBJ2-1 | NA | NA | TRBV2 | CASSERSPYNEQFF | TGTGCCAGCAGTGAAAGGAGCCCCTACAATGAGCAGTTCTTC
TRBJ2-5 | NA | NA | TRBV11-2 | CASSLVHPPRGAYQETQYF | TGTGCCAGCAGCTTAGTTCACCCTCCGCGCGGGGCGTACCAAGAGACCCAGTACTTC
TRBJ2-1 | NA | NA | TRBV6-1 | CASNGQVSYNEQFF | TGTGCCAGCAACGGCCAAGTGTCCTACAATGAGCAGTTCTTC
TRBJ1-1 | TRBD1 | NA | TRBV7-9 | CASSFTGTGTEAFF | TGTGCCAGCAGCTTCACCGGGACAGGCACTGAAGCTTTCTTT
TRBJ1-2 | NA | NA | TRBV2 | CASRTGDYGYTF | TGTGCCAGCAGGACAGGTGACTATGGCTACACCTTC
TRBJ2-1 | NA | NA | TRBV30 | CAWGTGVSYNEQFF | TGTGCCTGGGGTACGGGAGTGAGTTACAATGAGCAGTTCTTC
TRBJ2-7 | TRBD1 | NA | TRBV5-6 | CASSPQGFEQYF | TGTGCCAGCAGCCCACAGGGGTTCGAGCAGTACTTC
TRBJ2-2 | NA | NA | TRBV4-1 | CASSQDRQTGELFF | TGCGCCAGCAGCCAAGATAGACAGACCGGGGAGCTGTTTTTT
TRBJ2-7 | NA | NA | TRBV9 | CASSVIRLAYEQYF | TGTGCCAGCAGCGTCATAAGACTAGCCTACGAGCAGTACTTC
TRBJ1-4 | NA | NA | TRBV5-4 | CASSSAGLNEKLFF | TGTGCCAGCAGCTCCGCGGGGCTCAATGAAAAACTGTTTTTT
TRBJ2-7 | TRBD2 | once | TRBV27 | CASTPSGSGYEQYF | TGTGCCAGCACGCCTAGCGGGAGTGGCTACGAGCAGTACTTC
TRBJ1-5 | NA | NA | TRBV30 | CAWQLTGDQPQHF | TGTGCCTGGCAGTTGACAGGAGATCAGCCCCAGCATTTT
TRBJ1-2 | TRBD1 | NA | TRBV4-1 | CASSPSEQGDYGYTF | TGCGCCAGCAGCCCAAGTGAACAGGGGGACTATGGCTACACCTTC
TRBJ2-7 | NA | NA | TRBV18 | CASSPREGLYEQYF | TGTGCCAGCTCACCGAGAGAGGGTCTCTACGAGCAGTACTTC
TRBJ2-7 | TRBD2 | NA | TRBV5-4 | CASSALAGGTYEQYF | TGTGCCAGCAGCGCCCTAGCGGGAGGAACCTACGAGCAGTACTTC
TRBJ1-1 | NA | NA | TRBV27 | CASSLSGPTEAFF | TGTGCCAGCAGTTTGTCGGGTCCCACTGAAGCTTTCTTT
TRBJ1-1 | TRBD1 | NA | TRBV5-8 | CASSWGQILTEAFF | TGTGCCAGCAGCTGGGGACAGATTTTGACTGAAGCTTTCTTT
TRBJ1-5 | NA | NA | TRBV4-1 | CASSQDERGRGNQPQHF | TGCGCCAGCAGCCAAGATGAGAGGGGACGCGGGAATCAGCCCCAGCATTTT
TRBJ2-2 | NA | medium-sized | TRBV7-9 | CASSQYTGELFF | TGTGCCAGCAGCCAATACACCGGGGAGCTGTTTTTT
TRBJ2-7 | NA | NA | TRBV19 | CASTGTFAGEQYF | TGTGCCAGCACGGGGACTTTTGCCGGCGAGCAGTACTTC
TRBJ2-1 | NA | NA | TRBV5-4 | CASSFRGGEFHNEQFF | TGTGCCAGCAGCTTTAGAGGCGGGGAGTTCCACAATGAGCAGTTCTTC
TRBJ2-3 | TRBD1 | NA | TRBV5-4 | CASSLLPGQGMDTQYF | TGTGCCAGCAGCTTGTTACCGGGACAGGGGATGGATACGCAGTATTTT
TRBJ1-2 | TRBD1 | once | TRBV5-6 | CASSLGGQGARAGYTF | TGTGCCAGCAGCTTGGGTGGACAGGGGGCCCGGGCTGGCTACACCTTC
TRBJ1-4 | NA | NA | TRBV2 | CASTPGPNHEKLFF | TGTGCCAGCACTCCGGGACCGAACCACGAAAAACTGTTTTTT
TRBJ2-5 | NA | NA | TRBV7-9 | CASSLDNQETQYF | TGTGCCAGCAGCTTAGATAACCAAGAGACCCAGTACTTC
TRBJ1-4 | TRBD1 | NA | TRBV5-1 | CASSLMDRGYQKLFF | TGCGCCAGCAGCTTGATGGACAGGGGGTATCAAAAACTGTTTTTT
TRBJ1-2 | TRBD1 | NA | TRBV27 | CASSLYSTGYSYGYTF | TGTGCCAGCAGTTTGTACTCGACAGGGTATTCCTATGGCTACACCTTC
TRBJ1-1 | NA | NA | TRBV27 | CASSLGGPVPKAFF | TGTGCCAGCAGTTTAGGAGGCCCAGTCCCAAAAGCTTTCTTT
TRBJ1-4 | NA | few | TRBV7-6 | CASSLEAQTNEKLFF | TGTGCCAGCAGCTTAGAGGCACAAACTAATGAAAAACTGTTTTTT
TRBJ2-5 | NA | NA | TRBV11-2 | CASSLQETQYF | TGTGCCAGCAGCTTGCAAGAGACCCAGTACTTC
TRBJ1-1 | TRBD1 | NA | TRBV9 | CASSEDRGQGFGTEAFF | TGTGCCAGCAGCGAAGACAGGGGGCAGGGTTTTGGCACTGAAGCTTTCTTT
TRBJ2-6 | NA | NA | TRBV27 | CASSRTGSGANVLTF | TGTGCCAGCAGCCGAACAGGGTCCGGGGCCAACGTCCTGACTTTC
TRBJ2-5 | TRBD2 | NA | TRBV13 | CASGRRAGDQETQYF | TGTGCCAGCGGCCGGCGAGCGGGAGATCAAGAGACCCAGTACTTC
TRBJ2-3 | NA | NA | TRBV29-1 | CSVEGYHTDTQYF | TGCAGCGTTGAGGGCTACCACACAGATACGCAGTATTTT
TRBJ2-3 | NA | NA | TRBV11-2 | CASSSGVTDTQYF | TGTGCCAGCAGCTCAGGGGTCACAGATACGCAGTATTTT
TRBJ1-2 | NA | NA | TRBV7-9 | CASSSSRDGSYTF | TGTGCCAGCAGCTCCTCACGGGACGGGTCCTACACCTTC
TRBJ2-7 | TRBD2 | NA | TRBV27 | CASSLRGYSYEQYF | TGTGCCAGCAGTTTGCGGGGGTACTCCTACGAGCAGTACTTC
TRBJ2-3 | TRBD2 | NA | TRBV7-3 | CASSLIAGRSTDTQYF | TGTGCCAGCAGCTTAATAGCGGGACGTAGCACAGATACGCAGTATTTT
TRBJ2-7 | TRBD2 | few | TRBV6-5 | CASSYSVAGRGEQYF | TGTGCCAGCAGTTACTCGGTGGCCGGGAGGGGCGAGCAGTACTTC
TRBJ1-1 | NA | NA | TRBV11-2 | CASSLAGVNTEAFF | TGTGCCAGCAGCTTAGCAGGGGTTAACACTGAAGCTTTCTTT
TRBJ2-7 | NA | NA | TRBV4-1 | CASSPGTQGSYEQYF | TGCGCCAGCAGCCCCGGGACTCAAGGGTCTTACGAGCAGTACTTC
TRBJ1-1 | TRBD1 | NA | TRBV6-5 | CASATGEHTEAFF | TGTGCCAGTGCTACAGGGGAGCACACTGAAGCTTTCTTT
TRBJ2-5 | NA | NA | TRBV6-5 | CASRGPTGGTQYF | TGTGCCAGCAGGGGACCAACCGGGGGGACCCAGTACTTC
TRBJ2-7 | TRBD2 | NA | TRBV29-1 | CSVDAGGSYEQYF | TGCAGCGTTGATGCGGGAGGAAGTTACGAGCAGTACTTC
TRBJ2-7 | TRBD2 | NA | TRBV6-5 | CASSYSIGLAGLEQYF | TGTGCCAGCAGTTACTCGATAGGACTAGCGGGTTTAGAGCAGTACTTC
TRBJ1-6 | NA | NA | TRBV12-5 | CASGIDFAPLHF | TGTGCTAGTGGTATCGACTTTGCTCCCCTCCACTTT
TRBJ1-6 | NA | NA | TRBV21-1 | CASSKGDSPSPLHF | TGTGCCAGCAGCAAGGGGGACAGCCCTTCACCCCTCCACTTT
TRBJ2-2 | TRBD2 | medium-sized | TRBV4-1 | CASSQGTSGGFQGELFF | TGCGCCAGCAGCCAAGGGACTAGCGGCGGCTTTCAAGGGGAGCTGTTTTTT
TRBJ2-1 | NA | NA | TRBV19 | CASSIQGAANEQFF | TGTGCCAGTAGTATTCAGGGAGCGGCCAATGAGCAGTTCTTC
TRBJ2-5 | TRBD2 | once | TRBV6-1 | CASSSVGGGGETQYF | TGTGCCAGCAGTTCAGTAGGCGGGGGAGGAGAGACCCAGTACTTC
TRBJ2-2 | TRBD2 | NA | TRBV6-5 | CASSAIGGDYGELFF | TGTGCCAGCAGTGCCATCGGGGGGGATTACGGGGAGCTGTTTTTT